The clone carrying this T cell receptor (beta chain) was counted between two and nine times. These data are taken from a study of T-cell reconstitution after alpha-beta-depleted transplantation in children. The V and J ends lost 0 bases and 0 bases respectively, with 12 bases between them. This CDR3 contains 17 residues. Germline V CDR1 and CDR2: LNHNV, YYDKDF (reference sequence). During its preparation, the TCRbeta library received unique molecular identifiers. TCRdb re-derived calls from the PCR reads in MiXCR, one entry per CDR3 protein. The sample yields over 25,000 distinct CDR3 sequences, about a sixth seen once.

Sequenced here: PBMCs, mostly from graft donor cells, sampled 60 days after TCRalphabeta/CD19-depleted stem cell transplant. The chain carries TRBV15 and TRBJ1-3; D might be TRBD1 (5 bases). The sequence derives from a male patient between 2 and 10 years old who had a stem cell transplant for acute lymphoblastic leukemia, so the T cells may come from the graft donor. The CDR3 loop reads CATSRDNAGSSGNTIYF. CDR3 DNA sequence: TGTGCCACCAGCAGAGATAATGCAGGGAGCTCTGGAAACACCATATATTTT. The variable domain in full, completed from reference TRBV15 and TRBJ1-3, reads DAMVIQNPRYQVTQFGKPVTLSCSQTLNHNVMYWYQQKSSQAPKLLFHYYDKDFNNEADTPDNFQSRRPNTSFCFLDIRSPGLGDTAMYLCATSRDNAGSSGNTIYFGEGSWLTVV.